The sample holds a few counts of the clone carrying this T cell receptor (beta chain). The antigen remains undetermined. Other DNA sequences in the sample encode the same CDR3. The sample comes from a study of shared clonotypes between healthy human individuals. Background on the study: The cohort had two women and a few men, ages 18 to 49.

Adult donors, all healthy and HIV-negative, had no recent acute infections or vaccinations. Study results and caveats: Compared with memory subsets, naive subsets generally had larger estimated richness.

This table comes from immunoSEQ multiplex PCR, and its TCRdb copy is limited to in-frame clones, with some not included. The sample includes roughly 2,300,000 clones, approximately 90% of them seen just once. The CDR3 is 15 amino acids. The V gene's germline CDR1 is SGHRS and CDR2 YFSETQ. V gave up 0 bases and J gave up 3 bases; unmatched junction bases: 2. This clonotype was sampled from a man aged 18 to 29 in good health. Some clones in this sample may be carry-over from other donors' samples. Input material: naive CD4+ T cells from PBMCs. The subset denotes: CD45RA+ positively selected. The gene calls are TRBV5-1 and TRBJ2-7; 11 bases map to TRBD1. The CDR3 sequence: CASSLAGTGGYEQYF. CDR3 nucleotides: TGCGCCAGCAGCTTGGCCGGGACAGGGGGCTACGAGCAGTACTTC.